This T cell receptor (beta chain) was captured by sequencing in a study of regulatory T cells in long-lasting Graves disease. Relying on iRepertoire HTBI primers and Arm-PCR of CDR3 regions, the team built TCR beta libraries. MiXCR was run by TCRdb on the multiplex PCR reads, yielding one entry per CDR3 protein. The sample has around 300,000 distinct CDR3 sequences, roughly a fifth seen once. Indicated time point: persistent/refractory GD, antithyroid drugs over 5 years with positive TRAb. Following extraction of RNA from PBMCs, that RNA was used to make the TCR library. Trimming shortened V by 5 bases and J by 7 bases, and 9 bases separated the two germline ends. This CDR3 region has 11 residues. Germline V gene data show CDR1 as MNHEY and CDR2 as SMNVEV (reference sequence). This clonotype was seen a few times.

The sequence came from a female donor with Graves disease. Sequenced here: peripheral blood mononuclear cells (PBMCs), sampled when the disease was refractory, from a patient treated with antithyroid drugs. The chain employs TRBV27 and TRBJ2-7; no clear D gene. CDR3 in DNA: TGTGCCAGCAGTCAAGGTAAAGAGCAGTACTTC. This codes for CASSQGKEQYF.